The 21 T cell receptor beta chains in this list originate from one sample, sequenced in a study of post-analysis software for immune sequencing data. Findings and caveats of the study: Relative to controls, patients had 4 or 5 TRBV segments at higher frequency, with TRBV5-6, TRBV5-1 and TRBV20-1 among these.

No antigen has been assigned to these receptors. Built from TCR beta cDNA, the libraries had unique molecular identifiers in them. TCRdb re-called the PCR reads with MiXCR, one entry per CDR3 protein. The table has some 260,000 distinct CDR3 sequences, just over 35% seen once; the top ten hold around 4.8%. The material sequenced was blood. Receptors originate from a girl aged 10-17 years with multiple sclerosis.

This chain connects TRBV18 to TRBJ2-1; D uncertain. CDR1 and CDR2 from the germline V gene are KGHSH and LQKENI. Trimming removed 0 bases at V and 7 bases at J, with 7 bases between. There are 13 residues in the CDR3. CDR3 residues: CASSPPYPNEQFF. The CDR3 DNA reads TGTGCCAGCTCACCACCCTACCCTAATGAGCAGTTCTTC.

This clonotype was detected only once. A clone one base away is much larger, so this may be a read error. The V call is TRBV6-6, the J call TRBJ2-1, with 9 nucleotides matching TRBD1. Germline lookup yields CDR1 MNHNY and CDR2 SVGAGI (reference sequence). The CDR3 runs to 17 residues. The ends lost 3 bases at V and 4 bases at J; junction bases unmatched: 10. This CDR3 reads CASSYSPDRGGYNEQFF. CDR3 DNA: TGTGCCAGCAGTTATAGCCCCGACAGGGGGGGGTACAATGAGCAGTTCTTC.

This clonotype was recorded at least ten times. J is TRBJ1-4 and V is TRBV9; 8 positions match TRBD1. Per germline, CDR1 SGDLS and CDR2 YYNGEE. This CDR3 region has 12 residues. V shed 3 bases, J shed 14 bases, and the junction held 6 bases outside the gene matches. The CDR3 reads CASSARRGRLFF. CDR3 bases: TGTGCCAGCAGCGCCCGCAGGGGGCGGCTGTTTTTT.

This clonotype was counted between two and nine times. The V call is TRBV5-1, the J call TRBJ2-1; D is perhaps TRBD2 (6 bases). The V end lost 4 bases, the J end lost 9 bases, and 8 bases lay between the germline ends. The length of the CDR3 is 11 residues. The germline V gene encodes CDR1 SGHRS and CDR2 YFSETQ. The CDR3 DNA reads as TGCGCCAGCAGCACGGGGGTTGAGCAGTTCTTC. Its translation: CASSTGVEQFF.

V and J are TRBV16 and TRBJ2-7; D ambiguous. The germline CDR1 and CDR2 sequences are KGHSY and FQNENV. With 7 bases removed from V and 3 bases from J, the gap between germline ends came to 10 bases. This CDR3 contains 12 residues. DNA for the CDR3: TGTGCCAGCACCACCCAAAACTACGAGCAGTACTTC. It encodes CASTTQNYEQYF.

This clonotype has ten or more counts. The V call is TRBV6-6, the J call TRBJ2-3, with 8 bases matching TRBD2. The germline V gene encodes CDR1 MNHNY and CDR2 SVGAGI (reference sequence). The V and J ends lost 2 bases and 2 bases, in that order; junction bases with no gene match: 9. The length of the CDR3 is 17 residues. The CDR3 spells CASSYPPAGVSTDTQYF. In nucleotides, the CDR3 is TGTGCCAGCAGTTACCCCCCAGCGGGGGTGTCCACAGATACGCAGTATTTT.

The chain uses TRBV18 and TRBJ2-1; TRBD2 agrees at 10 bases. This CDR3 region has 13 residues. Germline CDR1 reads KGHSH; CDR2 reads LQKENI. Losses at the gene ends were 4 bases for V and 9 bases for J; bases not matched to a gene: 3. The CDR3 DNA reads as TGTGCCAGCTCACGCCTAGCGGGAGCTGAGCAGTTCTTC. This translates into CASSRLAGAEQFF.

At least ten counts were recorded for this clonotype. This CDR3 is CASSRGQGHGYTF. The CDR3 region has the DNA TGTGCCAGCAGCCGGGGACAGGGACATGGCTACACCTTC. V gene TRBV6-1 combines with J gene TRBJ1-2, with TRBD1 matching over 9 bases. CDR1 is MNHNS and CDR2 is SASEGT in the germline V gene. V was clipped by 6 bases and J by 6 bases; unmatched bases: 5. CDR3 length: 13 amino acids.

The J gene is TRBJ2-1, the V gene TRBV5-6; the match to TRBD1 covers 8 bases. J gave up 7 bases and V 4 bases, and 4 bases lay outside the gene matches. The CDR3 runs to 13 residues. Germline lookup yields CDR1 SGHDT and CDR2 YYEEEE. CDR3 in DNA: TGTGCCAGCAGCCTAAACAGGGGGAATGAGCAGTTCTTC. Translated, it gives CASSLNRGNEQFF.

For this clonotype: One base away lies a much larger clone, so this may be a sequencing read error. Here the CDR3 omits its conserved ending phenylalanine or tryptophan, so a read error is the likely source. CDR3 region: CASSQDWASGRIDTQYL. CDR3 nucleotide sequence: TGTGCCAGCAGCCAAGATTGGGCTAGCGGGAGAATAGATACGCAGTATTTG. V is TRBV14 and J is TRBJ2-3, with 10 bases aligning to TRBD2. The V gene end was trimmed by 0 bases and the J gene end by 5 bases; junction bases not matched to a gene: 8. This CDR3 contains 17 residues. The germline V gene encodes CDR1 SGHDN and CDR2 FVKESK.

This clonotype has a count of ten or more. The chain couples TRBV20-1 to TRBJ2-3; 7 bases map to TRBD1. The CDR3 totals 14 residues. Germline loops: CDR1 DFQATT, CDR2 SNEGSKA (reference sequence). V lost 8 bases to trimming and J lost 1 base; unmatched junction nucleotides: 9. CDR3 in amino acids: CSPRDSEGTDTQYF. The CDR3 DNA is TGCAGTCCGAGGGACAGCGAGGGCACAGATACGCAGTATTTT.

Remarks on this clonotype: Since a much larger clone is just one base distant, this may be a read error. V and J are TRBV18 and TRBJ2-3; perhaps D is TRBD1 or TRBD2 (5 bases each). CDR3 length: 13 amino acids. Per the germline V gene, CDR1 is KGHSH and CDR2 is LQKENI. The CDR3 DNA is TGTGTCAGCTCAGGGAGTGGCACAGATACGCAGTATTTT. Translating it yields CVSSGSGTDTQYF.

This chain joins TRBV20-1 and TRBJ1-1; 9 bases fit TRBD1. Germline trimming cut 1 base from V and 7 bases from J; bases unmatched to any gene: 7. Germline CDR1 and CDR2: DFQATT and SNEGSKA (reference sequence). This CDR3 comprises 14 residues. The CDR3 DNA is TGCAGTGCTAGAGGAGCTACAGGGGGCGATGAAGCTTTCTTT. It specifies CSARGATGGDEAFF.

This clonotype showed up many times. The V gene is TRBV7-9, the J gene TRBJ2-6, with 11 bases identical to TRBD2. J gave up 14 bases and V 5 bases, and 8 bases lay outside the gene matches. The length of the CDR3 is 14 residues. In germline, CDR1 is SEHNR, CDR2 FQNEAQ (reference sequence). CDR3 DNA sequence: TGTGCCAGCAGCCCACTAGCGGGAGTATCTTTCCTGACTTTC. Translation: CASSPLAGVSFLTF.

This clonotype was seen at least ten times. The gene calls are TRBV29-1 and TRBJ1-4; the D is unclear. CDR3 length: 13 amino acids. Germline loops: CDR1 SQVTM, CDR2 ANQGSEA. Trimming stripped 5 bases from V and 0 bases from J, with 7 bases between. The CDR3 coding sequence is TGCAGCGTTCGGCATGCAACTAATGAAAAACTGTTTTTT. It specifies CSVRHATNEKLFF.

This clonotype was seen at least ten times. J is TRBJ2-1 and V is TRBV9; 11 positions agree with TRBD2. Germline V gene lookup returns CDR1 SGDLS and CDR2 YYNGEE. The CDR3 runs to 13 residues. The V gene end was trimmed by 4 bases and the J gene end by 8 bases; junction bases not matched to a gene: 2. CDR3 sequence reads: CASSLAGGHEQFF. The DNA of the CDR3 is TGTGCCAGCAGCCTAGCGGGGGGCCATGAGCAGTTCTTC.

On this clonotype itself: One end of the junction varies from germline; a read error may be responsible. This chain connects TRBV6-2 or TRBV6-3 to TRBJ2-5, with 7 bases fitting TRBD1. Germline V gene lookup returns CDR1 MNHEY and CDR2 SVGEGT. CDR3 length: 15 residues. DNA of the CDR3: TGTGCCAGCAGTCACTCCGGGACAGCCCAAGAGACCCAGTACTTC. It is translated as CASSHSGTAQETQYF.

Notes on this clonotype: A single base separates this from a much larger clone, so it may be a read error. The chain links TRBV7-6 to TRBJ1-1; possible D gene TRBD1, 5 bases. Germline CDR1 SGHVS, CDR2 FNYEAQ. This CDR3 comprises 16 residues. In DNA form, the CDR3 reads TGTGCCAGCAACTTACCCCGGGGGGGAGGCCAGGTCGGAGCTTTCTTT. This translates into CASNLPRGGGQVGAFF.

This clonotype was counted a few times. The V and J genes are TRBV4-1 and TRBJ1-1; D gene ambiguous. V lost 0 bases and J 0 bases, leaving 17 bases between the germline ends. Germline CDR1 MGHRA, CDR2 YSYEKL. The CDR3 contains 18 residues. DNA of the CDR3: TGCGCCAGCAGCCAAGATTGGCGGACCATTTCCCTGAACACTGAAGCTTTCTTT. This gives the protein CASSQDWRTISLNTEAFF.

The chain employs TRBV24-1 and TRBJ2-4; no clear D gene. Germline V gene sequence: CDR1 KGHDR, CDR2 SFDVKD. The CDR3 length is 12 residues. Trimming cost V 1 base and J 7 bases, with 4 bases left between them. The chain's CDR3 is CATSDFGNIQYF. The CDR3 nucleotides are TGTGCCACCAGTGATTTTGGGAACATTCAGTACTTC.

A remark on this clonotype: One base away lies a much larger clone, so this may be a sequencing read error. V and J are TRBV6-5 and TRBJ2-1, with 8 bases that match TRBD1. V gave up 5 bases and J gave up 13 bases; unmatched junction bases: 19. Per the germline V gene, CDR1 is MNHEY and CDR2 is SVGAGI. CDR3 length equals 16 residues. DNA of the CDR3: TGTGCCAGCAGTAACACCGCCCGGACAGGGAGTGAGACCCAGTTCTTC. This encodes CASSNTARTGSETQFF.